These 17 T cell receptor beta chains were sequenced from one sample in a study of T cells in Graves' hyperthyroidism and ophthalmopathy. There were TCR beta CDR3 regions amplified from RNA transcripts. A first-round RT-PCR of the TCR CDR3 used the HTBI primer set. From the multiplex PCR reads, TCRdb called clonotypes with MiXCR, one entry per CDR3 protein. The top ten hold 9.2% of the sample, which has around 400,000 distinct CDR3 sequences, less than 15% seen once. Sequences were obtained from blood. The receptors come from a woman aged 18-30 years with Graves' hyperthyroidism.

This clonotype was counted only a few times. The chain has TRBV2 and TRBJ2-1; 12 nucleotides line up with TRBD2. The CDR3 runs 14 residues. Germline-derived CDR1 and CDR2 are SNHLY and FYNNEI. V lost 11 bases and J lost 4; bases outside the gene matches: 6. The CDR3 DNA reads TGTGCCTCCCTGGGACTAGCGGGTTACAATGAGCAGTTCTTC. Translated: CASLGLAGYNEQFF.

The genes are TRBV12-3 or TRBV12-4 and TRBJ2-1; 15 nucleotides line up with TRBD2. The CDR3 runs 15 residues. The V segment lost 5 bases and the J segment 7 bases; nucleotides outside the gene matches: 3. The CDR3 DNA sequence: TGTGCCAGCAGTGGCGGACTAGCGGGAGGGAATGAGCAGTTCTTC. This encodes CASSGGLAGGNEQFF.

This chain links TRBV12-3 or TRBV12-4 with TRBJ1-1; D unresolved. The length of the CDR3 is 13 residues. V lost 4 bases and J lost 0, with 6 bases in between. The CDR3 here is CASSSKMNTEAFF. CDR3 bases: TGTGCCAGCAGTTCAAAAATGAACACTGAAGCTTTCTTT.

This clonotype showed up just a few times. The chain combines TRBV19 with TRBJ1-3, with D unresolved. This CDR3 region has 14 residues. V shed 7 bases and J shed 0 bases, with 10 bases lying between them. CDR1 and CDR2 from the germline V gene are LNHDA and SQIVND (reference sequence). CDR3: CASILTGSGNTIYF. Written as DNA, the CDR3 is TGTGCCAGTATCTTGACTGGCTCTGGAAACACCATATATTTT.

This clonotype came up a few times. The CDR3 DNA reads as TGTGCCACCAGTGACGGGGGACAGGGGGGTGATGAAGCTTTCTTT. It yields the protein CATSDGGQGGDEAFF. The chain carries TRBV24-1 and TRBJ1-1, with 11 nucleotides matching TRBD1. From germline, CDR1 is KGHDR and CDR2 SFDVKD. V was pared by 4 bases and J by 7 bases, with 7 bases of the junction left unmatched. CDR3 length: 15 residues.

Ten or more counts support this clonotype. CDR3: CASSFPPPSIQYF. The CDR3 DNA reads as TGTGCCAGCAGTTTCCCTCCCCCCTCCATTCAGTACTTC. This chain connects TRBV28 to TRBJ2-4; no definite D call. The CDR3 covers 13 residues. V lost 3 bases, J lost 9 bases, and 12 bases lay in between. CDR1 and CDR2 from the germline V gene are MDHEN and SYDVKM.

This clonotype has at least ten counts. The rearrangement links TRBV11-3 to TRBJ1-5; D gene unclear. V lost 2 bases, J lost 6 bases, and 11 bases lay in between. The CDR3 spans 14 residues. From germline, CDR1 is SGHNT and CDR2 YENEEA. The CDR3 bases are TGTGCCAGCAGCTTATACACCTGGCGTCAGCCCCAGCATTTT. It is translated as CASSLYTWRQPQHF.

This clonotype showed up many times. CDR3 DNA sequence: TGCAGTGCTAGAGATCGGAGGGGTAGTAGCCATGAGCAGTTCTTC. This encodes CSARDRRGSSHEQFF. V usage is TRBV20-1 and J usage is TRBJ2-1, with D possibly matching TRBD2 (6 bases). This CDR3 is built from 15 residues. Trimming took off 0 bases at V and 8 bases at J, with 17 bases between the two ends. Germline assignment: CDR1 DFQATT and CDR2 SNEGSKA (reference sequence).

This clonotype was counted between two and nine times. The chain has TRBV9 and TRBJ2-1; D is unclear. This CDR3 has 11 amino acids. The germline CDR1 and CDR2 sequences are SGDLS and YYNGEE. V was trimmed by 2 bases and J by 9 bases, leaving 6 bases between them. CDR3 sequence: CASSVEAEQFF. CDR3 nucleotides: TGTGCCAGCAGCGTCGAGGCTGAGCAGTTCTTC.

In its sample, this clonotype was seen many times. The chain carries TRBV28 and TRBJ1-6; D ambiguous. The V end was cut by 6 bases, the J end by 9 bases, with 12 bases between. There are 13 residues in the CDR3. Germline V CDR1 and CDR2: MDHEN, SYDVKM. The CDR3: CASRIKDGSPLHF. CDR3 bases: TGTGCCAGCAGGATCAAGGATGGTTCACCCCTCCACTTT.

This clonotype was seen repeatedly, ten times or more. The V gene is TRBV27, the J gene TRBJ1-6; the match to TRBD1 covers 8 bases. The CDR3 totals 15 residues. Germline V gene data show CDR1 as MNHEY and CDR2 as SMNVEV (reference sequence). The trim removed 3 bases at V and 9 bases at J, leaving 7 bases unmatched. CDR3 residues: CASSLAGGLGSPLHF. CDR3 DNA sequence: TGTGCCAGCAGTTTGGCAGGGGGCTTGGGTTCACCCCTCCACTTT.

This clonotype occurred many times. V gene TRBV27 combines with J gene TRBJ1-5, with a tentative D call TRBD1 (6 bases). CDR1 is MNHEY and CDR2 is SMNVEV in the germline V gene (reference sequence). The germline V and J ends were trimmed by 4 bases and 0 bases, with 13 bases remaining between them. This CDR3 has 16 amino acids. CDR3 DNA: TGTGCCAGCAGTTCCTTGACAGGAGATAGCAATCAGCCCCAGCATTTT. It translates to CASSSLTGDSNQPQHF.

A few counts support this clonotype. This chain connects TRBV28 to TRBJ1-2; no firm D call. The germline V gene has CDR1 MDHEN and CDR2 SYDVKM. The length of the CDR3 is 15 residues. V lost 2 bases to trimming and J lost 6 bases, with 16 bases between them. The CDR3 coding sequence is TGTGCCAGCAGTTTAAGGGCGACCCGCCACCATGGCTACACCTTC. As protein: CASSLRATRHHGYTF.

This clonotype was seen many times. The chain links TRBV5-1 to TRBJ2-5; 12 bases are a match to TRBD2. V shed 0 bases, J shed 5 bases, and the junction held 2 bases outside the gene matches. In germline, CDR1 is SGHRS, CDR2 YFSETQ. This CDR3 spans 15 amino acids. The CDR3 sequence: CASSLATSGSETQYF. The CDR3 bases are TGCGCCAGCAGCTTGGCGACTAGCGGGAGTGAGACCCAGTACTTC.

This clonotype was seen repeatedly, ten times or more. The V and J genes are TRBV27 and TRBJ2-7; D tentatively fits TRBD1 or TRBD2 (5 bases each). The CDR3 has 14 amino acids. Germline CDR1 is MNHEY and CDR2 is SMNVEV (reference sequence). V dropped 5 bases and J dropped 7 bases, with 18 bases sitting between them. CDR3 sequence: CASSPGPQWGEQYF. The CDR3, as DNA: TGTGCCAGCAGTCCCGGGCCTCAATGGGGGGAGCAGTACTTC.

This clonotype was recorded many times. The V and J genes are TRBV5-4 and TRBJ1-2; D may be TRBD1 (5 bases). In germline, CDR1 is SGHNT, CDR2 YYREEE (reference sequence). Trimming stripped 0 bases from V and 7 bases from J, with 13 bases between. The CDR3 contains 14 residues. The CDR3 spells CASSLDPGEAGYTF. The CDR3 nucleotides read TGTGCCAGCAGCTTGGATCCGGGGGAGGCTGGCTACACCTTC. The whole variable domain, remainder taken from reference TRBV5-4 and TRBJ1-2, is ETGVTQSPTHLIKTRGQQVTLRCSSQSGHNTVSWYQQALGQGPQFIFQYYREEENGRGNFPPRFSGLQFPNYSSELNVNALELDDSALYLCASSLDPGEAGYTFGSGTRLTVV.

The J gene is TRBJ1-1, the V gene TRBV6-1; D possibly corresponds to TRBD1 (5 bases). Germline V gives CDR1 MNHNS, CDR2 SASEGT. Trimming took 7 bases from V and 8 from J, leaving 26 bases between them. The CDR3 loop spans 16 amino acids. Written as DNA, the CDR3 is TGTGCCAGCATCTTCCCCATACGCGGGGGTAACTTCGAAGCTTTCTTT. Amino acids: CASIFPIRGGNFEAFF.